The 8 T cell receptor beta chains presented below share a single source sample, sequenced in a study of early T cells in non-severe SARS-CoV-2 infection. One entry per CDR3 protein results from TCRdb running MiXCR on the 5' RACE reads. The sample holds more than 60,000 distinct CDR3 sequences, about 11% seen once. Sample: whole blood, taken at baseline. All receptors derive from an adult who was a healthcare worker with PCR-confirmed SARS-CoV-2 infection or an uninfected control (not recorded which). The donor label of this sample is uncertain.

This clonotype showed up many times. This rearrangement joins TRBV5-1 to TRBJ2-2; 7 positions agree with TRBD1. V trimming: 7 bases; J trimming: 3 bases; junction bases outside the gene matches: 3. Germline V gene data show CDR1 as SGHRS and CDR2 as YFSETQ. The CDR3 is made up of 13 amino acids. This chain's CDR3 is CASRQGDTGELFF. CDR3 DNA sequence: TGCGCCAGCCGACAGGGAGACACCGGGGAGCTGTTTTTT.

This clonotype has at least ten counts. This chain uses TRBV19 with TRBJ2-2; D unclear. The CDR3 runs to 14 residues. Trimming removed 0 bases from V and 3 bases from J, with 5 bases in between. Germline V CDR1 and CDR2: LNHDA, SQIVND (reference sequence). The CDR3 bases are TGTGCCAGTAGTATAGATCAGTACACCGGGGAGCTGTTTTTT. It translates to CASSIDQYTGELFF.

This clonotype has ten or more counts. The rearrangement links TRBV7-9 to TRBJ2-1; the D is unclear. This CDR3 spans 13 amino acids. Germline lookup yields CDR1 SEHNR and CDR2 FQNEAQ (reference sequence). The CDR3 here is CASQESTVNEQFF. In DNA, the CDR3 is TGTGCGTCCCAGGAGAGTACGGTCAATGAGCAGTTCTTC.

This clonotype showed up just a few times. The CDR3 reads CASSQVASGGANEQFF. The CDR3 region has the DNA TGCGCCAGCAGCCAAGTCGCTAGCGGGGGGGCCAATGAGCAGTTCTTC. The V gene is TRBV4-1, the J gene TRBJ2-1; TRBD2 aligns across 12 bases. Germline V CDR1 and CDR2: MGHRA, YSYEKL. The CDR3 extends over 16 amino acids. V was pared by 1 base and J by 6 bases, with 4 bases of the junction left unmatched.

This clonotype was seen ten or more times. This chain links TRBV10-1 with TRBJ2-2, with unresolved D. The CDR3 spans 16 residues. Trimming removed 0 bases from V and 9 bases from J, with 17 bases in between. In germline, CDR1 is WNHNN, CDR2 SYGVQD (reference sequence). CDR3 sequence (DNA): TGCGCCAGCAGTGAGTCTGTAAACGGCCCTGACCGGGAGCTGTTTTTT. Translating it yields CASSESVNGPDRELFF.

V is TRBV28 and J is TRBJ2-3, with TRBD2 identical over 10 bases. Germline V lookup: CDR1 MDHEN, CDR2 SYDVKM. Losses at the gene ends were 5 bases for V and 3 bases for J; bases not matched to a gene: 8. The CDR3 extends over 16 amino acids. The DNA for the CDR3 is TGTGCCAGCAGTCTAAAGCGGGGGGGCCGGACAGATACGCAGTATTTT. Its protein product is CASSLKRGGRTDTQYF.

This clonotype was seen at least ten times. The chain combines TRBV5-5 with TRBJ1-3; D call uncertain. Per germline, CDR1 SGHKS and CDR2 YYEKEE (reference sequence). V lost 1 base, J lost 0 bases, and 8 bases lay in between. The CDR3 has 15 amino acids. CDR3 protein: CASSLWLRSGNTIYF. CDR3 sequence (DNA): TGTGCCAGCAGCTTGTGGCTACGCTCTGGAAACACCATATATTTT.

This clonotype was counted many times. The chain couples TRBV5-1 to TRBJ2-4; D might be TRBD2 (6 bases). CDR1 is SGHRS, CDR2 YFSETQ, per germline. The CDR3 is 18 amino acids. V gave up 0 bases and J gave up 0 bases, with 16 bases separating them. CDR3 protein: CASSLDPWRGRAKNIQYF. The DNA of the CDR3 is TGCGCCAGCAGCTTGGATCCGTGGCGGGGTAGAGCCAAAAACATTCAGTACTTC.